The source of this T cell receptor (beta chain) is a study of shared clonotypes between healthy human individuals. The study's findings and limits: Deeper or shallower sequencing was expected to change how clonotypes are shared among donors.

This CDR3 is built from 15 residues. V lost 0 bases to trimming and J lost 2 bases, with 10 bases between them. CDR1 is SGHDT, CDR2 YYEEEE, per germline. Terminally differentiated effector memory CD45RA+ cells were excluded by CCR7 positive selection of CD45RO-negative cells. As concerns this clone: What it binds is unknown.

Some clones are missing from TCRdb's copy, which holds only in-frame ones; the method was immunoSEQ multiplex PCR. Seen here are some 740,000 clones, over 90% observed once, and the top ten hold 20% to 30%. The rearrangement uses TRBV5-6 and TRBJ2-3, with D unresolved. This clonotype was obtained from a man under 40 in good health. Sequencing was performed on naive CD8+ T cells sorted from blood. CDR3 bases: TGTGCCAGCAGCTTGGATGTGGCCTTCACAGATACGCAGTATTTT. Translation: CASSLDVAFTDTQYF.